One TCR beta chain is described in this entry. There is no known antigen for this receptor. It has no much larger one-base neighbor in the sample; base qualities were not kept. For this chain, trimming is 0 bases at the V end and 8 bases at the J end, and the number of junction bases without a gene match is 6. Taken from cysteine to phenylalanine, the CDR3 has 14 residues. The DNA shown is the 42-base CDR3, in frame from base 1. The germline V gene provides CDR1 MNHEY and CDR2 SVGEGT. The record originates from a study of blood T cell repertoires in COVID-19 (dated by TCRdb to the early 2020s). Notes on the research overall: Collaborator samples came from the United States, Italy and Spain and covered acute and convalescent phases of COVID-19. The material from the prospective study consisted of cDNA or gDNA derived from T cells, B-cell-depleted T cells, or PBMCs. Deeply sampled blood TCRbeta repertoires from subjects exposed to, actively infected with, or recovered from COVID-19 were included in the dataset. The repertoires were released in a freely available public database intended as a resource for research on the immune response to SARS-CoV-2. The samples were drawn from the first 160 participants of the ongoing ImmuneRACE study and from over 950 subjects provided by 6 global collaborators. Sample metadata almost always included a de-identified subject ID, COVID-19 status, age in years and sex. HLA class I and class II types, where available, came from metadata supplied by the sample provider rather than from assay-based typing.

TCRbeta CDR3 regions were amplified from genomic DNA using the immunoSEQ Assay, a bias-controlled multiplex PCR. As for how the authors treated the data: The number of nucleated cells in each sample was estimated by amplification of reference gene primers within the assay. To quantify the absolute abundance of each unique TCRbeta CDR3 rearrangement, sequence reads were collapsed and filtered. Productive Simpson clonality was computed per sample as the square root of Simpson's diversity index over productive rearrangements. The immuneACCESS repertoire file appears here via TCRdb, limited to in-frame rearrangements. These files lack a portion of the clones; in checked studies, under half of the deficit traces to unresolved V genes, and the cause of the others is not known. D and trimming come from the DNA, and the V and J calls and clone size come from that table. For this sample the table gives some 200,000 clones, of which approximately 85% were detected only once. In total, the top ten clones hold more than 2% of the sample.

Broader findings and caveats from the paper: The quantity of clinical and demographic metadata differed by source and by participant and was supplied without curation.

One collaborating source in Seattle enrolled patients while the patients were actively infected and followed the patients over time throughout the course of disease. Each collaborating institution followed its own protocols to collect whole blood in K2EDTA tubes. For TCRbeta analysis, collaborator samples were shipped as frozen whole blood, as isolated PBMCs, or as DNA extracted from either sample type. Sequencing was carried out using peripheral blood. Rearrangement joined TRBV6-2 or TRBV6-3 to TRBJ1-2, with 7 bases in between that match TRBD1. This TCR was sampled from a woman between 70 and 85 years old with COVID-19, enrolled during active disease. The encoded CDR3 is CASSYSGQREGYTF. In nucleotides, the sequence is TGTGCCAGCAGTTACTCGGGACAGCGCGAGGGCTACACCTTC.